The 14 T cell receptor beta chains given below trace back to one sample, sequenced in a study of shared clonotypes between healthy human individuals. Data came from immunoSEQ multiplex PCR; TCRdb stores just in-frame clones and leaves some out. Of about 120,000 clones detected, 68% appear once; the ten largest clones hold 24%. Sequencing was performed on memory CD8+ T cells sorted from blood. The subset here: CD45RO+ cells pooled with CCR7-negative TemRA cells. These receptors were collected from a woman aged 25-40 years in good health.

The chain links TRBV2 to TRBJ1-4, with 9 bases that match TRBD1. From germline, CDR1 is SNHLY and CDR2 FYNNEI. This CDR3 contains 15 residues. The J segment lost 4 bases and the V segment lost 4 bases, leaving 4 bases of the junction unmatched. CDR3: CASSATGGDNEKLFF. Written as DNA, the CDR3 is TGTGCCAGCAGTGCTACAGGGGGCGATAATGAAAAACTGTTTTTT.

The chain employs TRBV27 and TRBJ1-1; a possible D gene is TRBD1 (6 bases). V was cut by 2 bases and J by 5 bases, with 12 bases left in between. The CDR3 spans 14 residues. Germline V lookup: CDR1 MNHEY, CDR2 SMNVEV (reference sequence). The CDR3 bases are TGTGCCAGCAGTTTACGAGGGGGGCATACTGAAGCTTTCTTT. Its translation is CASSLRGGHTEAFF.

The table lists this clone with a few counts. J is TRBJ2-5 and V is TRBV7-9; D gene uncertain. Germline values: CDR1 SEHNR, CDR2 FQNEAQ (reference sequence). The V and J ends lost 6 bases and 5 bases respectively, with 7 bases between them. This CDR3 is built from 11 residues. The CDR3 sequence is CASSNEETQYF. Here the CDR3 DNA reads TGTGCCAGCAGTAACGAGGAGACCCAGTACTTC.

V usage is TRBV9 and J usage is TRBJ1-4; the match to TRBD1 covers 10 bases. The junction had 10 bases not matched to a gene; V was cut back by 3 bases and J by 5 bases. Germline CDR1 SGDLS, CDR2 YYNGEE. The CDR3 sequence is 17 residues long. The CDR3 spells CASSAYLGTGVNEKLFF. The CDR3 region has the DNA TGTGCCAGCAGCGCCTATCTGGGGACAGGGGTAAATGAAAAACTGTTTTTT.

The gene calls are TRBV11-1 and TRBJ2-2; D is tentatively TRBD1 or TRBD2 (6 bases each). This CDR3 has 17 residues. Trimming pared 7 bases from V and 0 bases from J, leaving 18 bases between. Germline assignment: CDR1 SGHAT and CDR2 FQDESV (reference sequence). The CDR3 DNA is TGTGCCAGCACCCAGCGTGGGGGGCTTTCGAACACCGGGGAGCTGTTTTTT. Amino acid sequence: CASTQRGGLSNTGELFF.

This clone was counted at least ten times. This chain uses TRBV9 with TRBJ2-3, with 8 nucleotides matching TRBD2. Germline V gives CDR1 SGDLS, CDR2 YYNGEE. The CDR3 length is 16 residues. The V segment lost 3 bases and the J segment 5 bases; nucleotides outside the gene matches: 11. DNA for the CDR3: TGTGCCAGCAGCGGAGGACTAGCCCCTTTTAGAGATACGCAGTATTTT. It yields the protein CASSGGLAPFRDTQYF.

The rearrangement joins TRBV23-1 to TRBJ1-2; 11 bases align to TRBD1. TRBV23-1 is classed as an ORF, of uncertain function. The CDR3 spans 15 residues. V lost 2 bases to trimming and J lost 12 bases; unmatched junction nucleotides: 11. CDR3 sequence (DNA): TGCGCCAGCAGTCAAGGGGACAGGGGGGTTATAGGGGACACCTTC. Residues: CASSQGDRGVIGDTF.

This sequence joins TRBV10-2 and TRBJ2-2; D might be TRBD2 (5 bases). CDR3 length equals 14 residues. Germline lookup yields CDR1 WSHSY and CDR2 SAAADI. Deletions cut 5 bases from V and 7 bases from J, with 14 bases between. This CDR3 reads CASSPPPSNGELFF. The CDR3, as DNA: TGCGCCAGCAGTCCTCCCCCTAGCAACGGGGAGCTGTTTTTT.

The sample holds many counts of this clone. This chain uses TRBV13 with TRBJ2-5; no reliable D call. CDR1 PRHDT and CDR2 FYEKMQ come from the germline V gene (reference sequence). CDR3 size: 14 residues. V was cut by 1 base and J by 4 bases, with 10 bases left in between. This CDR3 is CASSLEGSTETQYF. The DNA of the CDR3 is TGTGCCAGCAGCTTAGAAGGTAGCACAGAGACCCAGTACTTC. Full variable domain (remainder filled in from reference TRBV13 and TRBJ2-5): AAGVIQSPRHLIKEKRETATLKCYPIPRHDTVYWYQQGPGQDPQFLISFYEKMQSDKGSIPDRFSAQQFSDYHSELNMSSLELGDSALYFCASSLEGSTETQYFGPGTRLLVL.

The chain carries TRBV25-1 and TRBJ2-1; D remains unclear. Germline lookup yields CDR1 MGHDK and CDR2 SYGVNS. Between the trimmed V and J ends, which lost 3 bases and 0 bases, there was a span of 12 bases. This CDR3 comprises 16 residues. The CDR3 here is CASSEKSTSSYNEQFF. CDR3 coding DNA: TGTGCCAGCAGTGAGAAGTCGACGAGCTCCTACAATGAGCAGTTCTTC.

CDR3 in DNA: TGTGCCAGCAGTTTTCAGGGGCGCGACTCTGGGGCCAACGTCCTGACTTTC. It specifies CASSFQGRDSGANVLTF. The J gene is TRBJ2-6, the V gene TRBV28; D perhaps matches TRBD1 (6 bases). V lost 3 bases, J lost 0 bases, and 12 bases lay in between. CDR1 MDHEN and CDR2 SYDVKM come from the germline V gene. The CDR3 runs to 17 residues.

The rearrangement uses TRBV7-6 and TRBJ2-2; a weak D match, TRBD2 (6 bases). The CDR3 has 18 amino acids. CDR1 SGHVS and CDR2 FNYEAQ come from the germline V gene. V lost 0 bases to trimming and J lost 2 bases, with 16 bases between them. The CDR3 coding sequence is TGTGCCAGCAGCTTAGCGGGATGGGACGGGAGTAACACCGGGGAGCTGTTTTTT. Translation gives CASSLAGWDGSNTGELFF.

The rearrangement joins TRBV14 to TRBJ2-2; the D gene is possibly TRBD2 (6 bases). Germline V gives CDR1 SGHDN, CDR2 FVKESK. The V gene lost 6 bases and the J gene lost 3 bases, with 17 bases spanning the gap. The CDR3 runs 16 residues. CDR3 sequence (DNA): TGTGCCAGCAGTCCCGGAGGGTTTTGGGACACCGGGGAGCTGTTTTTT. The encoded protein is CASSPGGFWDTGELFF.

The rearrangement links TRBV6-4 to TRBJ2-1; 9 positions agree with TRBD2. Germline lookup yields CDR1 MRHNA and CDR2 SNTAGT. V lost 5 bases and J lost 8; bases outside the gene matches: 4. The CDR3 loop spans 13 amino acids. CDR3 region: CASSTGLAYEQFF. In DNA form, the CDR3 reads TGTGCCAGCAGTACGGGACTAGCCTATGAGCAGTTCTTC.